These T cell receptor beta chains were read from a single sample in a study of T cell changes during pregnancy in multiple sclerosis. The protocol was immunoSEQ multiplex PCR, while the TCRdb copy is restricted to in-frame clones and leaves out a portion. The sample records 40,000 to 45,000 clones, 75% to 95% being singletons. This specimen was CD4+ T cells from peripheral blood mononuclear cells, taken in the second trimester of pregnancy. The receptor source for this set is a female donor in good health, enrolled as a control in a pregnancy study. CDR3s include the opening cysteine and the closing phenylalanine or tryptophan. Each record gives: D gene, clone size, V gene, J gene, CDR3 protein, CDR3 DNA. The D gene is left open where the match is weak. The size entry is marked missing in some rows and otherwise reads once, few, many or a size class.

TRBD1,.,TRBV23-1,TRBJ1-1,CASGIGQGDTEAFF,TGCGCCAGCGGAATAGGACAGGGAGACACTGAAGCTTTCTTT
.,.,TRBV6-1,TRBJ1-2,CASSEALSPSGYGYTF,TGTGCCAGCAGTGAAGCGTTGTCTCCATCGGGCTATGGCTACACCTTC
TRBD2,.,TRBV28,TRBJ2-7,CASRDSGSIYEQYF,TGTGCCAGCAGAGATAGCGGGAGTATTTACGAGCAGTACTTC
TRBD2,.,TRBV29-1,TRBJ2-1,CSVVPLAGSSYNEQFF,TGCAGCGTTGTTCCCCTAGCGGGGAGCTCCTACAATGAGCAGTTCTTC
TRBD1,.,TRBV15,TRBJ1-3,CATSRDLTGVNTIYF,TGTGCCACCAGCAGAGATCTAACAGGGGTAAACACCATATATTTT
.,once,TRBV6-1,TRBJ1-5,CASSEQQGRNQPQHF,TGTGCCAGCAGTGAACAGCAGGGGCGGAATCAGCCCCAGCATTTT
TRBD2,.,TRBV7-8,TRBJ2-7,CASSPASGSNEQYF,TGTGCCAGCAGTCCCGCAAGCGGGAGCAACGAGCAGTACTTC
TRBD2,.,TRBV10-3,TRBJ2-1,CAISEGLAGMFF,TGTGCCATCAGTGAGGGACTAGCGGGTATGTTCTTC
TRBD2,.,TRBV7-2,TRBJ2-1,CASSAGLADYNEQFF,TGTGCCAGCAGCGCCGGACTAGCGGATTACAATGAGCAGTTCTTC
TRBD1,.,TRBV27,TRBJ1-4,CASSPGLGQGREKLFF,TGTGCCAGCAGTCCTGGACTGGGACAGGGGCGGGAAAAACTGTTTTTT
.,.,TRBV30,TRBJ2-7,CAWSADRYYEQYF,TGTGCCTGGAGTGCCGACAGGTACTACGAGCAGTACTTC
TRBD2,few,TRBV5-8,TRBJ2-1,CASSLELAGGSYNEQFF,TGTGCCAGCAGCTTGGAGCTAGCGGGAGGGTCCTACAATGAGCAGTTCTTC
.,once,TRBV10-1,TRBJ2-1,CASSVSGGSEQFF,TGCGCCAGCAGTGTATCGGGGGGCTCTGAGCAGTTCTTC
.,.,TRBV6-1,TRBJ1-2,CASSTGYDYGYTF,TGTGCCAGCAGTACAGGGTATGACTATGGCTACACCTTC
TRBD1,.,TRBV7-8,TRBJ2-7,CASSLATGWQYEQYF,TGTGCCAGCAGCTTAGCGACAGGGTGGCAGTACGAGCAGTACTTC
TRBD1,.,TRBV28,TRBJ1-1,CASRTQGAEAFF,TGTGCCAGCAGAACACAGGGGGCTGAAGCTTTCTTT
TRBD2,.,TRBV7-9,TRBJ2-1,CASSRQAGVVNEQFF,TGTGCCAGCAGCCGCCAAGCGGGAGTGGTCAATGAGCAGTTCTTC
.,.,TRBV7-2,TRBJ2-6,CASSLGAANVLTF,TGTGCCAGCAGCTTAGGGGCGGCCAACGTCCTGACTTTC
.,.,TRBV18,TRBJ1-2,CASSEGPYGYTF,TGTGCCAGCTCAGAGGGCCCCTATGGCTACACCTTC
TRBD1,.,TRBV30,TRBJ1-1,CAWSVFSGGSTEAFF,TGTGCCTGGAGTGTATTTTCAGGGGGCAGCACTGAAGCTTTCTTT
.,.,TRBV7-3,TRBJ2-2,CATTRRGGGAANTGELFF,TGTGCCACCACACGACGTGGCGGCGGGGCCGCGAACACCGGGGAGCTGTTTTTT
.,.,TRBV7-8,TRBJ2-5,CASSLRREETQYF,TGTGCCAGCAGCTTACGGAGAGAAGAGACCCAGTACTTC
.,.,TRBV6-5,TRBJ1-2,CASSYSRALGYGYTF,TGTGCCAGCAGTTATTCGAGGGCGTTGGGCTATGGCTACACCTTC
.,.,TRBV7-3,TRBJ2-2,CASSPQGNGELFF,TGTGCCAGCAGCCCCCAGGGGAACGGGGAGCTGTTTTTT
.,.,TRBV15,TRBJ1-5,CATSLRGASNQPQHF,TGTGCCACCAGCCTCCGCGGGGCAAGCAATCAGCCCCAGCATTTT
.,.,TRBV27,TRBJ2-1,CASSRRQLLNEQFF,TGTGCCAGCAGTCGGAGACAGCTACTCAATGAGCAGTTCTTC
TRBD2,.,TRBV11-2,TRBJ2-4,CASSHAASGVYIQYF,TGTGCCAGCAGCCACGCGGCCAGCGGGGTTTACATTCAGTACTTC
.,once,TRBV7-2,TRBJ1-6,CASSFGGWNSPLHF,TGTGCCAGCAGCTTTGGGGGGTGGAATTCACCCCTCCACTTT